This T cell receptor (beta chain) was found in a study of cytomegalovirus exposure and HLA in healthy donors. The CDR3 totals 16 residues. The ends were cut back, 0 bases at V and 0 bases at J, with 11 bases in the middle. The V gene's germline CDR1 is ENHRY and CDR2 SYGVKD. Worth noting for this clone: Different DNA sequences within this sample yield the same CDR3.

Some clones are missing from TCRdb's copy, which holds only in-frame ones; the method was immunoSEQ multiplex PCR. The table shows roughly 280,000 clones, with just over 85% occurring only once. V usage is TRBV10-3 and J usage is TRBJ1-1; the D is unclear. The sample consisted of PBMCs. The source is a woman aged 18-29 years in good health and CMV-seronegative. CDR3 bases: TGTGCCATCAGTGAGTCGCGAACAGCAATGAACACTGAAGCTTTCTTT. Amino acids: CAISESRTAMNTEAFF.